These 21 T cell receptor beta chains were all obtained from the same sample, sequenced in a study of shared clonotypes between healthy human individuals. Sequencing used immunoSEQ multiplex PCR; TCRdb keeps in-frame clones, though not all of them. This sample has 800,000 or so clones, with about 96% found just once. CD45RO-negative, CCR7-positively selected cells formed the naive CD8 fraction, excluding terminally differentiated effector memory CD45RA+ cells. The specimen was naive CD8+ T cells sorted from blood. All receptors come from a young man in good health.

This chain joins TRBV6-5 and TRBJ2-3; D tentatively fits TRBD1 or TRBD2 (5 bases each). Per the germline V gene, CDR1 is MNHEY and CDR2 is SVGAGI. Trimming stripped 2 bases from V and 4 bases from J, with 13 bases between. CDR3 length equals 15 residues. CDR3 in amino acids: CASSYGGEGPDTQYF. The CDR3 bases are TGTGCCAGCAGTTACGGGGGAGAAGGACCAGATACGCAGTATTTT.

In this sample, this clone turned up once. This sequence joins TRBV7-6 and TRBJ2-5; TRBD1 or TRBD2 may be the D gene (5 bases each). Germline V CDR1 and CDR2: SGHVS, FNYEAQ. The V end was cut by 5 bases, the J end by 5 bases, with 15 bases between. The CDR3 spans 14 residues. CDR3 loop: CASSPRKRDETQYF. The CDR3 bases are TGTGCCAGCAGCCCTAGGAAGAGGGACGAGACCCAGTACTTC.

This sequence joins TRBV5-1 and TRBJ2-1; 8 bases line up with TRBD1. Germline trimming cut 3 bases from V and 6 bases from J; bases unmatched to any gene: 20. The CDR3 consists of 19 residues. Germline assignment: CDR1 SGHRS and CDR2 YFSETQ. CDR3 in DNA: TGCGCCAGCAGCTCACCGCCGGACAGGGCCTTCCTTGATTCCAATGAGCAGTTCTTC. Residues: CASSSPPDRAFLDSNEQFF. Full variable domain (rest looked up from reference TRBV5-1 and TRBJ2-1): KAGVTQTPRYLIKTRGQQVTLSCSPISGHRSVSWYQQTPGQGLQFLFEYFSETQRNKGNFPGRFSGRQFSNSRSEMNVSTLELGDSALYLCASSSPPDRAFLDSNEQFFGPGTRLTVL.

The table lists this clone with a count of one. This chain uses TRBV19 with TRBJ2-7; D is perhaps TRBD1 (5 bases). Germline lookup yields CDR1 LNHDA and CDR2 SQIVND (reference sequence). V shed 3 bases and J shed 5 bases, with 11 bases lying between them. The CDR3 is made up of 13 amino acids. The CDR3 spells CASSIWGANEQYF. As DNA, the CDR3 is TGTGCCAGTAGTATCTGGGGCGCCAACGAGCAGTACTTC.

The rearrangement joins TRBV28 to TRBJ2-7, with 8 bases matching TRBD2. CDR1 MDHEN and CDR2 SYDVKM come from the germline V gene. Losses at the gene ends were 8 bases for V and 5 bases for J; bases not matched to a gene: 17. The CDR3 has 16 amino acids. CDR3 loop: CASRQRGLYIAHEQYF. DNA for the CDR3: TGTGCCAGCCGGCAGCGGGGGCTTTATATCGCCCACGAGCAGTACTTC.

V is TRBV4-1 and J is TRBJ2-7; 8 bases line up with TRBD1. This CDR3 has 14 residues. Germline V gives CDR1 MGHRA, CDR2 YSYEKL. With 5 bases clipped from V and 2 bases from J, the junction kept 5 bases outside the gene matches. The CDR3 DNA follows: TGCGCCAGCAGCTACGACAGGGGCCCCTACGAGCAGTACTTC. Encoded protein: CASSYDRGPYEQYF.

The CDR3 is CASSFDRNTEAFF. CDR3 DNA: TGTGCCAGCAGCTTTGACAGGAACACTGAAGCTTTCTTT. The chain carries TRBV5-5 and TRBJ1-1, with a weak D call TRBD1 (5 bases). Trimming shortened V by 2 bases and J by 1 base, and 6 bases separated the two germline ends. The CDR3 runs 13 residues. From germline, CDR1 is SGHKS and CDR2 YYEKEE (reference sequence). Full variable domain (outside the CDR3, taken from reference TRBV5-5 and TRBJ1-1): DAGVTQSPTHLIKTRGQQVTLRCSPISGHKSVSWYQQVLGQGPQFIFQYYEKEERGRGNFPDRFSARQFPNYSSELNVNALLLGDSALYLCASSFDRNTEAFFGQGTRLTVV.

The CDR3 sequence is CASSLGRLRSSYNEQFF. The CDR3 DNA reads as TGTGCCAGCAGCTTAGGAAGACTAAGGAGCTCCTACAATGAGCAGTTCTTC. The gene calls are TRBV11-2 and TRBJ2-1; D perhaps matches TRBD2 (5 bases). Germline assignment: CDR1 SGHAT and CDR2 FQNNGV. CDR3 length equals 17 residues. V was pared by 1 base and J by 0 bases, with 13 bases between.

V usage is TRBV29-1 and J usage is TRBJ2-7; no clear D gene. The germline V and J ends were trimmed by 7 bases and 3 bases, with 10 bases remaining between them. CDR1 is SQVTM and CDR2 is ANQGSEA in the germline V gene. The CDR3 is 11 amino acids. CDR3 bases: TGCAGCGCCGCCCCAGACTACGAGCAGTACTTC. Protein product: CSAAPDYEQYF.

The rearrangement uses TRBV5-5 and TRBJ2-7, with 14 bases lining up with TRBD2. The CDR3 extends over 19 amino acids. CDR1 and CDR2 (germline): SGHKS, YYEKEE (reference sequence). The V segment lost 4 bases and the J segment 0 bases; nucleotides outside the gene matches: 12. The CDR3 coding sequence is TGTGCCAGCAGCCCGGACCCGGGACTAGCGGGAGCGAGCTCCTACGAGCAGTACTTC. Translation: CASSPDPGLAGASSYEQYF.

This clone was seen a few times. V usage is TRBV7-9 and J usage is TRBJ2-7; D perhaps matches TRBD1 (6 bases). V lost 5 bases and J lost 9, with 20 bases in between. From germline, CDR1 is SEHNR and CDR2 FQNEAQ (reference sequence). CDR3 size: 14 residues. CDR3 DNA: TGTGCCAGCAGCCGGAGGACAGCTACTTCGAGGCAGTACTTC. Protein sequence: CASSRRTATSRQYF.

V is TRBV27 and J is TRBJ2-1, with TRBD2 matching 9 bases. This CDR3 contains 13 residues. V shed 6 bases and J 7 bases; nucleotides not matched to a gene: 4. Germline CDR1 and CDR2: MNHEY and SMNVEV (reference sequence). Here the CDR3 reads CASRRLAENEQFF. CDR3 coding DNA: TGTGCCAGCAGGAGACTAGCGGAAAATGAGCAGTTCTTC.

The V and J genes are TRBV6-5 and TRBJ2-7; D gene uncertain. The CDR3 is 13 residues long. The germline gives CDR1 MNHEY, CDR2 SVGAGI. V lost 6 bases, J lost 4 bases, and 13 bases lay in between. CDR3 sequence: CASSSSAPYEQYF. The CDR3 DNA follows: TGTGCCAGCAGCTCTTCCGCCCCGTACGAGCAGTACTTC.

The chain links TRBV5-6 to TRBJ2-3; 15 bases are shared with TRBD2. V gave up 2 bases and J gave up 9 bases; unmatched junction bases: 1. The CDR3 consists of 14 residues. The germline gives CDR1 SGHDT, CDR2 YYEEEE. The CDR3 sequence: CASSFGLAGGTQYF. The CDR3 nucleotides read TGTGCCAGCAGCTTTGGACTAGCGGGAGGGACGCAGTATTTT.

The V and J genes are TRBV7-9 and TRBJ2-7; no clear D. Trimming pared 4 bases from V and 2 bases from J, leaving 12 bases between. Germline V lookup: CDR1 SEHNR, CDR2 FQNEAQ (reference sequence). This CDR3 is 14 amino acids long. CDR3 nucleotides: TGTGCCAGCAGCTACCCGCCAAGGGCCTACGAGCAGTACTTC. Amino acid sequence: CASSYPPRAYEQYF. Full variable domain (missing parts from reference TRBV7-9 and TRBJ2-7): DTGVSQNPRHKITKRGQNVTFRCDPISEHNRLYWYRQTLGQGPEFLTYFQNEAQLEKSRLLSDRFSAERPKGSFSTLEIQRTEQGDSAMYLCASSYPPRAYEQYFGPGTRLTVT.

A note on this clone: Other DNA sequences in the same sample also yield this CDR3. The V gene is TRBV27, the J gene TRBJ2-7, with 7 bases fitting TRBD2. The CDR3 is 11 amino acids. V gave up 4 bases and J gave up 6 bases; unmatched junction bases: 0. Germline-derived CDR1 and CDR2 are MNHEY and SMNVEV (reference sequence). The CDR3 region has the DNA TGTGCCAGCAGTTCGGGGGGCGAGCAGTACTTC. Translation: CASSSGGEQYF.

In regard to this clone: Distinct nucleotide sequences in the sample also encode this CDR3. The V gene is TRBV7-9, the J gene TRBJ2-2; tentative D call: TRBD1 (5 bases). Trimming removed 1 base at V and 2 bases at J, with 8 bases between. The CDR3 spans 15 residues. Germline V gives CDR1 SEHNR, CDR2 FQNEAQ (reference sequence). In DNA, the CDR3 is TGTGCCAGCAGCTTAGGGGGCGGAAACACCGGGGAGCTGTTTTTT. It translates to CASSLGGGNTGELFF. Supplemented by reference TRBV7-9 and TRBJ2-2, the full variable domain reads DTGVSQNPRHKITKRGQNVTFRCDPISEHNRLYWYRQTLGQGPEFLTYFQNEAQLEKSRLLSDRFSAERPKGSFSTLEIQRTEQGDSAMYLCASSLGGGNTGELFFGEGSRLTVL.

The chain has TRBV27 and TRBJ1-5, with a weak D call TRBD1 (6 bases). CDR1 MNHEY and CDR2 SMNVEV come from the germline V gene (reference sequence). The V gene lost 0 bases and the J gene lost 2 bases, with 14 bases spanning the gap. The CDR3 totals 17 residues. CDR3 coding DNA: TGTGCCAGCAGTTTATCGTTCGGGGGCTGGGGCAATCAGCCCCAGCATTTT. This translates into CASSLSFGGWGNQPQHF.

This rearrangement joins TRBV7-2 to TRBJ2-3; perhaps D is TRBD1 or TRBD2 (5 bases each). This CDR3 spans 17 amino acids. Germline V lookup: CDR1 SGHTA, CDR2 FQGNSA. V was trimmed by 1 base and J by 4 bases, leaving 18 bases between them. CDR3 region: CASSLGDQFRAPDTQYF. CDR3 sequence (DNA): TGTGCCAGCAGCTTAGGGGACCAATTCCGCGCCCCAGATACGCAGTATTTT.

This sequence joins TRBV5-8 and TRBJ2-3; 8 nucleotides match TRBD1. Per germline, CDR1 SGHTS and CDR2 YDEGEE. This CDR3 is 16 amino acids long. V dropped 3 bases and J dropped 1; count of bases not matched to a gene: 7. CDR3 loop: CASSSDRGRGTDTQYF. The CDR3 DNA reads TGTGCCAGCAGCTCCGACAGGGGTCGGGGCACAGATACGCAGTATTTT.

V and J are TRBV20-1 and TRBJ1-1; a possible D gene is TRBD1 (5 bases). Trimming removed 6 bases from V and 3 bases from J, with 8 bases in between. The CDR3 has 11 amino acids. Germline CDR1 is DFQATT and CDR2 is SNEGSKA (reference sequence). In DNA, the CDR3 is TGCAGTGCGTGGGGGGACACTGAAGCTTTCTTT. It yields the protein CSAWGDTEAFF.